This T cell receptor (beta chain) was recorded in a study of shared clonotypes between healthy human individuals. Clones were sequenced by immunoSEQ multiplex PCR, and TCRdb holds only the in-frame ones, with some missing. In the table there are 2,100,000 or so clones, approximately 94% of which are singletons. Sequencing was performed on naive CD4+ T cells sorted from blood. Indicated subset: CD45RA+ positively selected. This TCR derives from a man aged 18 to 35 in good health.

The CDR3: CASSGPGTGSGEAFF. Here the CDR3 DNA reads TGTGCCAGCAGTGGTCCGGGGACAGGGAGCGGTGAAGCTTTCTTT. V and J are TRBV2 and TRBJ1-1; the match to TRBD1 covers 9 bases. Trimming at V came to 4 bases and at J to 7 bases, leaving 10 bases not matched to a gene. This CDR3 comprises 15 residues. Germline values: CDR1 SNHLY, CDR2 FYNNEI.